What follows describes a single TCR beta chain. The repertoire was sequenced with immunoSEQ multiplex PCR; TCRdb's copy has only in-frame clones and lacks some. This table holds about 330,000 clones, roughly 84% found once. Those who donated were healthy HIV-negative adults, with no recent acute infections or vaccinations reported. This record comes from a study of shared clonotypes between healthy human individuals. Background on the study: The study used three CD4 naive, three CD4 memory, two CD8 naive and one CD8 memory plate per donor.

The TCR was taken from a young man in good health. The specimen was memory CD8+ T cells sorted from blood. Subset of the sample: CD45RO+ cells pooled with CCR7-negative TemRA cells.

Here the CDR3 DNA reads TGTGCCTGCAACGGACAGGTCAATCAGCCCCAGCATTTT. Translated, it gives CACNGQVNQPQHF. The genes are TRBV30 and TRBJ1-5; 7 bases match TRBD1. The CDR3 length is 13 residues. V was clipped by 6 bases and J by 3 bases; unmatched bases: 5. CDR1 is GTSNPN and CDR2 is SVGIG in the germline V gene (reference sequence).